Below, 11 T cell receptor beta chains from the same sample are listed, as sequenced in a study of blood T cell repertoires in COVID-19. Profiling relied on immunoSEQ multiplex PCR, and the TCRdb table lists in-frame clones only, not all of them. The sample shows around 30,000 clones, 75% to 90% of them seen only once. Sequenced input: peripheral blood. The receptors stem from a human donor in a cohort sampled during active COVID-19.

This clone showed up just once. The CDR3 nucleotides are TGCGCCAGCAGCTTGGGTCGGGCGACTAGGGCCAACGTCCTGACTTTC. Translating gives CASSLGRATRANVLTF. The V gene is TRBV5-1, the J gene TRBJ2-6, with D perhaps matching TRBD2 (5 bases). This CDR3 is 16 amino acids long. From germline, CDR1 is SGHRS and CDR2 YFSETQ. V lost 0 bases and J lost 5, with 12 bases in between.

The chain couples TRBV19 to TRBJ1-1; TRBD1 matches at 8 bases. There are 14 residues in the CDR3. Germline V gene lookup returns CDR1 LNHDA and CDR2 SQIVND (reference sequence). After removal of 5 bases from V and 5 bases from J, the junction contained 7 bases not matched to a gene. CDR3 in DNA: TGTGCCAGTAGTCTCAGACAGGGGTGGACTGAAGCTTTCTTT. It specifies CASSLRQGWTEAFF.

The chain has TRBV7-6 and TRBJ2-2, with TRBD2 matching 12 bases. In germline, CDR1 is SGHVS, CDR2 FNYEAQ. The CDR3 runs to 15 residues. The J segment lost 7 bases and the V segment lost 6 bases, leaving 6 bases of the junction unmatched. The CDR3 region is CASSYGLAGSGELFF. In DNA form, the CDR3 reads TGTGCCAGCAGTTACGGACTAGCGGGGAGCGGGGAGCTGTTTTTT.

The J gene is TRBJ2-2, the V gene TRBV6-5; possibly TRBD1 for D (6 bases). This CDR3 is built from 15 residues. Between the trimmed V and J ends, which lost 2 bases and 6 bases, there was a span of 13 bases. CDR1 is MNHEY and CDR2 is SVGAGI in the germline V gene. The CDR3 reads CASSYQITGSGELFF. The CDR3 DNA sequence: TGTGCCAGCAGTTACCAAATTACAGGGTCCGGGGAGCTGTTTTTT.

The chain links TRBV7-6 to TRBJ1-5; maybe TRBD1 (6 bases). The CDR3 spans 16 residues. Trimming left V 5 bases short and J 0 bases short, with 14 bases between. Germline V lookup: CDR1 SGHVS, CDR2 FNYEAQ. CDR3 coding DNA: TGTGCCAGCAGCGAAGGGGGACGTTATAGCAATCAGCCCCAGCATTTT. This gives the protein CASSEGGRYSNQPQHF.

The rearrangement links TRBV6-5 to TRBJ2-2; 7 bases are shared with TRBD1. The CDR3 has 14 residues. The germline CDR1 and CDR2 sequences are MNHEY and SVGAGI. The trim removed 10 bases at V and 5 bases at J, leaving 10 bases unmatched. The CDR3 region has the DNA TGTGCCACTGGGACAGCTCGACGGACCGGGGAGCTGTTTTTT. Translation: CATGTARRTGELFF.

The J gene is TRBJ1-1, the V gene TRBV5-1; 8 nucleotides match TRBD1. This CDR3 has 15 residues. V lost 2 bases and J lost 6; bases outside the gene matches: 9. In germline, CDR1 is SGHRS, CDR2 YFSETQ. CDR3 nucleotide sequence: TGCGCCAGCAGCTTCACAGGGGGGTCCCCCTCTGAAGCTTTCTTT. Translation: CASSFTGGSPSEAFF.

The chain has TRBV6-6 and TRBJ2-7; TRBD1 matches 9 bases. There are 14 residues in the CDR3. V trimming: 5 bases; J trimming: 7 bases; junction bases outside the gene matches: 9. Germline CDR1 is MNHNY and CDR2 is SVGAGI (reference sequence). CDR3 sequence: CASSPGQGPKEQYF. The CDR3, as DNA: TGTGCCAGCAGTCCCGGACAGGGGCCTAAGGAGCAGTACTTC.

The CDR3 nucleotides read TGTGCCAGCAGCCCTAGCCATCGAGGTGATGAGCAGTTCTTC. Amino acid sequence: CASSPSHRGDEQFF. The genes are TRBV11-1 and TRBJ2-1; a weak D match, TRBD2 (5 bases). The CDR3 spans 14 residues. The germline V and J ends were trimmed by 5 bases and 8 bases, with 16 bases remaining between them. CDR1 is SGHAT and CDR2 is FQDESV in the germline V gene (reference sequence).

This clone was counted once. The gene calls are TRBV5-1 and TRBJ2-3, with 8 bases aligning to TRBD1. The germline V gene has CDR1 SGHRS and CDR2 YFSETQ. J was trimmed by 4 bases and V by 2 bases; bases with no gene match: 6. This CDR3 comprises 15 residues. The CDR3 DNA reads TGCGCCAGCAGCTTCAGTTGGACAGGGCCAGATACGCAGTATTTT. It yields the protein CASSFSWTGPDTQYF. The full variable domain, its missing parts supplied by reference TRBV5-1 and TRBJ2-3, is KAGVTQTPRYLIKTRGQQVTLSCSPISGHRSVSWYQQTPGQGLQFLFEYFSETQRNKGNFPGRFSGRQFSNSRSEMNVSTLELGDSALYLCASSFSWTGPDTQYFGPGTRLTVL.

The J gene is TRBJ2-2, the V gene TRBV5-6; a weak D match, TRBD1 (5 bases). The CDR3 is 16 residues long. Germline V CDR1 and CDR2: SGHDT, YYEEEE. V was pared by 4 bases and J by 3 bases, with 16 bases between. CDR3 DNA sequence: TGTGCCAGCAGCCTACCCGGCCAGGGCTACACCGGGGAGCTGTTTTTT. Its protein product is CASSLPGQGYTGELFF. Full variable domain (remainder filled in from reference TRBV5-6 and TRBJ2-2): DAGVTQSPTHLIKTRGQQVTLRCSPKSGHDTVSWYQQALGQGPQFIFQYYEEEERQRGNFPDRFSGHQFPNYSSELNVNALLLGDSALYLCASSLPGQGYTGELFFGEGSRLTVL.